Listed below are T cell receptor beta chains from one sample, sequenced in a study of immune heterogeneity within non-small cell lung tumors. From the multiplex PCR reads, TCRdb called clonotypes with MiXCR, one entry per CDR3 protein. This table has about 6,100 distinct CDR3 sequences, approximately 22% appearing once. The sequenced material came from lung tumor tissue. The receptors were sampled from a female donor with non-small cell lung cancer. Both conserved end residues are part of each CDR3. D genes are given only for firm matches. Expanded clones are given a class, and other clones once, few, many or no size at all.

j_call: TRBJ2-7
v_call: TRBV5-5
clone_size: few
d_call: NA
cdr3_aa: CASSSYYRYEQYF

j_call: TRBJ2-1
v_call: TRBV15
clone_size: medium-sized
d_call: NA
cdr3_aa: CATSRVLPLSYNEQFF

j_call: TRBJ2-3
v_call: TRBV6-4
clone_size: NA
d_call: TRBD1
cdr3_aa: CASSDSTGQTDTQYF

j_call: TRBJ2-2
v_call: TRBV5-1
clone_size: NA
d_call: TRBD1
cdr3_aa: CASSSRQGASAGELFF

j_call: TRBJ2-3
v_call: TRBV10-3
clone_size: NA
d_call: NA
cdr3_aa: CAISASEEQYF

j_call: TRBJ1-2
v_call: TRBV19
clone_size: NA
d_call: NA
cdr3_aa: CASSSSGGAWDYGYTF

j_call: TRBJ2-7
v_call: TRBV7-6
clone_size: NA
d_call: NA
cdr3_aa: CASSSGGSYEQYF

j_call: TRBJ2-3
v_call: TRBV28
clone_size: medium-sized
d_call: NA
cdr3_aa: CASSFKRAGRTDTQYF

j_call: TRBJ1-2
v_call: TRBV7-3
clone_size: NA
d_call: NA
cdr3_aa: CASSPAPGSDGYTF

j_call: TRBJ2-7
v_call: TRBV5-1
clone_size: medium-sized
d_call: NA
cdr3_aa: CASSLATALRNEQYF

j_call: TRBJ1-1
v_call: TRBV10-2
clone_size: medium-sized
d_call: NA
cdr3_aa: CASSAVNTEAFF

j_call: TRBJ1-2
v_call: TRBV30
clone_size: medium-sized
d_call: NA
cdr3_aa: CAWSVRGALYGYTF

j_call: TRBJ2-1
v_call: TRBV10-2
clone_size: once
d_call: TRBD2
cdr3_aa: CASSGGLWGGVDEQFF

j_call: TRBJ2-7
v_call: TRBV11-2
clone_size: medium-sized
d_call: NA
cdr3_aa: CASSSGSLWEQYF

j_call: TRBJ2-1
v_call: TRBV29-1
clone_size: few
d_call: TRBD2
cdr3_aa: CSASVAGGGDEQFF

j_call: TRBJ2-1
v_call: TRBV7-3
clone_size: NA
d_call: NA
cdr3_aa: CASSLTLLSNEQLF

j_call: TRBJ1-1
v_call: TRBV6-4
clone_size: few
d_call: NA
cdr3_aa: CASSRQENTEAFF

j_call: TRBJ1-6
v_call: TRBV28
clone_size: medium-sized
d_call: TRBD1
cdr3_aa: CASSLEGQAYSPLHF

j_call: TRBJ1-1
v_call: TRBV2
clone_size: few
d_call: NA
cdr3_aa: CASMEGNTEAFF

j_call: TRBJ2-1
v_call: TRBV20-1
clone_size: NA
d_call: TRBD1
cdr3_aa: CSVRGQGDNEQFF

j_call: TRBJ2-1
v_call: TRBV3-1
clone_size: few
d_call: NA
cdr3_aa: CASSQYNGIGEQFF

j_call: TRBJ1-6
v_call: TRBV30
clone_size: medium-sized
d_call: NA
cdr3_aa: CAWGQPSSYNSPLHF

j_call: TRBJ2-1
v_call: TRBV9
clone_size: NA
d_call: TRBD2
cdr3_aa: CASGVGRVTSGRLTYNEQFF

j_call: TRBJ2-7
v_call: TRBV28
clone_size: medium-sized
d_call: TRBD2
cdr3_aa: CASTPPGGAYEQYF

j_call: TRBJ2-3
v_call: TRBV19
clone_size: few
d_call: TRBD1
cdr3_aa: CASSGDRGRVWTDTQYF

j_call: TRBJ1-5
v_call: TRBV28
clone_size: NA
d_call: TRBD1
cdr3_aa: CASSSADRGLNRPQHF

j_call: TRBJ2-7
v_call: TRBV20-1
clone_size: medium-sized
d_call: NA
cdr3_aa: CSARDGLSPPEQYF

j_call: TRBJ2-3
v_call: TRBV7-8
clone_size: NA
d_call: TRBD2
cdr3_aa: CASSISGSRQVDTQYF

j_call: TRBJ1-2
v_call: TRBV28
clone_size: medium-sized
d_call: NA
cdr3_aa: CALKGANYGYTF

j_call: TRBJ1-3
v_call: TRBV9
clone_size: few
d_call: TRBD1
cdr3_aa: CASSVGQDALPPGNTIYF

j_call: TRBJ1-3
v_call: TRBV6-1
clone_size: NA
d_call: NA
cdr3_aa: CASSSSRGNTIYF